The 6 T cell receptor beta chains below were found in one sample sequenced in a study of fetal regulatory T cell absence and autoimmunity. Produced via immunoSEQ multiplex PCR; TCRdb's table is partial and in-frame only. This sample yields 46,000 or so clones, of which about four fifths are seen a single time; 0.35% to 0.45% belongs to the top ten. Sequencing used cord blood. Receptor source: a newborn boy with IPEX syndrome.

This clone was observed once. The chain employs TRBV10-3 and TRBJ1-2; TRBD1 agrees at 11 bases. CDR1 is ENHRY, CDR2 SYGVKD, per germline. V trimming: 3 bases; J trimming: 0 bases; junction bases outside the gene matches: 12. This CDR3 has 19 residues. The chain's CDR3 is CAISDPSGTGGAANYGYTF. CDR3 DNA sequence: TGTGCCATCAGTGATCCGAGCGGGACAGGGGGAGCAGCTAACTATGGCTACACCTTC.

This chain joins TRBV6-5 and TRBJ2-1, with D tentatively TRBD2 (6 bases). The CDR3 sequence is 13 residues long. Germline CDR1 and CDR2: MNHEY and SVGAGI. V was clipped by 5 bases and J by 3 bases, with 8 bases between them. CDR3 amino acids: CASSGDFYNEQFF. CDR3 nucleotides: TGTGCCAGCAGTGGGGACTTCTACAATGAGCAGTTCTTC.

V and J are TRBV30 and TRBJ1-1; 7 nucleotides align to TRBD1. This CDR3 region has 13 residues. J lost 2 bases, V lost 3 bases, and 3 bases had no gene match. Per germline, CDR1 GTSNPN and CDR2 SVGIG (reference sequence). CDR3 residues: CAWRGTANTEAFF. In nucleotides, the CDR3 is TGTGCCTGGAGAGGGACAGCAAACACTGAAGCTTTCTTT.

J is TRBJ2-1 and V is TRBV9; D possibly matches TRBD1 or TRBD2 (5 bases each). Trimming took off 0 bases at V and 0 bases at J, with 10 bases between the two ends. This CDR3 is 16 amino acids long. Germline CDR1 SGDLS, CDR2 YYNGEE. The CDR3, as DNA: TGTGCCAGCAGCGTAGGGGGGTCTTACTCCTACAATGAGCAGTTCTTC. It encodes CASSVGGSYSYNEQFF. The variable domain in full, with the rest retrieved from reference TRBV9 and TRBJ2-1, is DSGVTQTPKHLITATGQRVTLRCSPRSGDLSVYWYQQSLDQGLQFLIQYYNGEERAKGNILERFSAQQFPDLHSELNLSSLELGDSALYFCASSVGGSYSYNEQFFGPGTRLTVL.

In DNA form, the CDR3 reads TGTGCCAGCAGCTTAGCGGGGACACTGAACACTGAAGCTTTCTTT. This sequence encodes CASSLAGTLNTEAFF. The genes are TRBV7-2 and TRBJ1-1, with D maybe TRBD1 (6 bases). This CDR3 has 15 residues. Germline CDR1 and CDR2: SGHTA and FQGNSA. V gave up 0 bases and J gave up 0 bases, with 8 bases separating them.

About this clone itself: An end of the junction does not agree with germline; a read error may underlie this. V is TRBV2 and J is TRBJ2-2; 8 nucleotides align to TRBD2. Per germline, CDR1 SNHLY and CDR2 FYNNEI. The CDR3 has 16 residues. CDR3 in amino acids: CATSPGRAVVSGELFF. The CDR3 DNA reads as TGTGCCACCAGTCCCGGGAGGGCCGTAGTATCCGGGGAGCTGTTTTTT.